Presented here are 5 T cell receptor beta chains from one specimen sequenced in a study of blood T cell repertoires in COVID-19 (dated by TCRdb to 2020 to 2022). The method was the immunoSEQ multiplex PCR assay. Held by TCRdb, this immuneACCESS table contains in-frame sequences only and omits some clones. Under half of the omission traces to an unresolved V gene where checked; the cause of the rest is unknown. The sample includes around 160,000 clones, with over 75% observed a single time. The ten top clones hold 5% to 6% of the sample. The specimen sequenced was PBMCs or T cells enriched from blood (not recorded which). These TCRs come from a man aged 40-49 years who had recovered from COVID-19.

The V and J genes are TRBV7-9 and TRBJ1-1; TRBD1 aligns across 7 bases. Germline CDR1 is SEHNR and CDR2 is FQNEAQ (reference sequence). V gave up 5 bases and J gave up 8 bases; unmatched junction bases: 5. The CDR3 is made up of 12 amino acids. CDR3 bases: TGTGCCAGCAGCCCAGGGGGGAGAGAAGCTTTCTTT. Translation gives CASSPGGREAFF.

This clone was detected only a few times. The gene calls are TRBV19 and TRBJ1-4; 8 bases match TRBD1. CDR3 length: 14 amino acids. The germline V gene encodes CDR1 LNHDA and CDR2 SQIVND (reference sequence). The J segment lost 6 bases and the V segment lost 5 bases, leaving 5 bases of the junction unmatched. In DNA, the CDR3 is TGTGCCAGTAGTGTGGACAGGGTGGATGAAAAACTGTTTTTT. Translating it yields CASSVDRVDEKLFF.

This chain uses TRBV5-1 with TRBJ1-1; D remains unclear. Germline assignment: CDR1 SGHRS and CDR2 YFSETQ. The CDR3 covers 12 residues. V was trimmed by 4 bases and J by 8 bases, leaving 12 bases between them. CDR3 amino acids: CASSEGSYEAFF. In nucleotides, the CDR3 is TGCGCCAGCAGCGAGGGCTCCTACGAAGCTTTCTTT.

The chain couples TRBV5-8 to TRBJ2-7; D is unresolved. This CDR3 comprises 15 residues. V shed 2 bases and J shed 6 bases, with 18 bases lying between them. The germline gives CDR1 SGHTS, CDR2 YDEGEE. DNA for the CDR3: TGTGCCAGCAGCTTTGCAGTGACAACGGTCTCCGAGCAGTACGTC. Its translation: CASSFAVTTVSEQYV.

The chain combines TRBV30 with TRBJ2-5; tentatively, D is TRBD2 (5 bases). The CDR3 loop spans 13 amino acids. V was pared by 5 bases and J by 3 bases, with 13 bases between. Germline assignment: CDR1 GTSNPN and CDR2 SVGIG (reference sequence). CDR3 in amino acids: CAWDTGSKETQYF. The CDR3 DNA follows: TGTGCCTGGGACACTGGGAGCAAAGAGACCCAGTACTTC. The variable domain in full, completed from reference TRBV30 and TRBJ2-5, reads SQTIHQWPATLVQPVGSPLSLECTVEGTSNPNLYWYRQAAGRGLQLLFYSVGIGQISSEVPQNLSASRPQDRQFILSSKKLLLSDSGFYLCAWDTGSKETQYFGPGTRLLVL.